This TCR beta chain was documented in a study of T-cell reconstitution after alpha-beta-depleted transplantation in children. V lost 3 bases and J lost 2; bases outside the gene matches: 3. This CDR3 comprises 16 residues. Germline CDR1 reads LGHDT; CDR2 reads YNNKEL (reference sequence). Preparing the TCRbeta library involved the use of unique molecular identifiers. TCRdb passed the PCR reads through MiXCR, listing each CDR3 protein once. The sample contains about 230,000 distinct CDR3 sequences, about 9.5% of which appear only once. This clonotype has only a few counts. The chain employs TRBV3-1 and TRBJ2-5; 13 bases line up with TRBD2. The sequencing used PBMCs from the stem cell graft donor, collected from the stem cell graft. The source of this sequence is a human donor who donated a stem cell graft to a child with acute lymphoblastic leukemia. The CDR3 is CASSQGLAGSQETQYF. The CDR3 region has the DNA TGTGCCAGCAGCCAGGGACTAGCGGGGTCACAAGAGACCCAGTACTTC.